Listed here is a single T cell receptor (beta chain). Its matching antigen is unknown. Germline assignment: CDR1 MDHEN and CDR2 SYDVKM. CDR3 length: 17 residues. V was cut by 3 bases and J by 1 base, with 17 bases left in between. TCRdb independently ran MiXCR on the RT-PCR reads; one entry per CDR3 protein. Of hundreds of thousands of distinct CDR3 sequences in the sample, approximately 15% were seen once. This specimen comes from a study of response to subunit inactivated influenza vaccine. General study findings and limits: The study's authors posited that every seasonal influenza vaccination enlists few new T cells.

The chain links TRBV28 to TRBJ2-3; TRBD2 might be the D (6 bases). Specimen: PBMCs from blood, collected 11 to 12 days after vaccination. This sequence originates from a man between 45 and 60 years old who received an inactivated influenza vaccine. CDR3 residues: CASSFWQASDRTDTQYF. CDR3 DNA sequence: TGTGCCAGCAGTTTCTGGCAGGCTAGCGACCGCACAGATACGCAGTATTTT.